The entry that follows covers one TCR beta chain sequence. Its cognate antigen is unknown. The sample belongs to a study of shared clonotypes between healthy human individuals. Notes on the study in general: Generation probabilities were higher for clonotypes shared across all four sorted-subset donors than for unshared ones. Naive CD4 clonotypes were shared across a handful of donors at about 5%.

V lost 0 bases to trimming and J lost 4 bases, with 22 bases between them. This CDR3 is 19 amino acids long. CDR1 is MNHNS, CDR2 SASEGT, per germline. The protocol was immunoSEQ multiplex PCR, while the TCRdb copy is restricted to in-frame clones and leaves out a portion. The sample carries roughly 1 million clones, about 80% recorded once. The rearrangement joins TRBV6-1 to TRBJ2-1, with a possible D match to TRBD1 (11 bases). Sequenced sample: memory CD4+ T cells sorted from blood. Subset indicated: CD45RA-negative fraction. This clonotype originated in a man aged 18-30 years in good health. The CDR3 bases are TGTGCCAGCAGTGAAGCCGGACAGGGGGCACTAGCGGGGTACAATGAGCAGTTCTTC. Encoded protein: CASSEAGQGALAGYNEQFF.